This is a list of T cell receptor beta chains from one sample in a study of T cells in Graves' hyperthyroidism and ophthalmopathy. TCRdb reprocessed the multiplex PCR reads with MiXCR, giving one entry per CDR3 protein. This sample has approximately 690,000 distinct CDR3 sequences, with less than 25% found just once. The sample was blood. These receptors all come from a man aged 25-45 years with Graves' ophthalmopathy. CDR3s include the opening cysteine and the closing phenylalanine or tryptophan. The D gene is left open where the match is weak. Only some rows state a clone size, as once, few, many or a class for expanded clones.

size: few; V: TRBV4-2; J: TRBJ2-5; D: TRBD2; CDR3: CASSQDGTGGETQYF; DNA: TGTGCCAGCAGCCAAGATGGCACGGGAGGGGAGACCCAGTACTTC
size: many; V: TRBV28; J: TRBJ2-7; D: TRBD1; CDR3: CAGGGTGSSYEQYF; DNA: TGTGCCGGGGGGGGGACAGGGAGCTCCTACGAGCAGTACTTC
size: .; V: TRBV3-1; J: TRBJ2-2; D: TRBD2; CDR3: CASSQEVAGGPKDTGELFF; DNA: TGTGCCAGCAGCCAAGAGGTAGCGGGAGGGCCGAAGGACACCGGGGAGCTGTTTTTT
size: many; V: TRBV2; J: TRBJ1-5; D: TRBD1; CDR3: CASNSGQGTAQPQHF; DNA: TGTGCCAGCAATTCGGGACAGGGAACAGCCCAGCCCCAGCATTTT
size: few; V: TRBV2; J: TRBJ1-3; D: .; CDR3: CASIPRGENPGNTIYF; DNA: TGTGCCAGCATCCCTAGGGGGGAAAACCCTGGAAACACCATATATTTT
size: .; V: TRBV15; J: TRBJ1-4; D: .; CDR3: CATSRGHGDENEKLFF; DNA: TGTGCCACCAGCAGAGGGCACGGGGACGAGAATGAAAAACTGTTTTTT
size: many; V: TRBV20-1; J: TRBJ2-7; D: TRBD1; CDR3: CSARGSRGTAYYEQYF; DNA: TGCAGTGCTAGAGGGTCGAGGGGGACAGCATACTACGAGCAGTACTTC
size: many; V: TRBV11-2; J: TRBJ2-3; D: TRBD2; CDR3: CASSLDPIAGGPGDTQYF; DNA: TGTGCCAGCAGCTTAGATCCCATAGCGGGAGGGCCTGGAGATACGCAGTATTTT
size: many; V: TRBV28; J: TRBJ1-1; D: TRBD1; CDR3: CASSYRGLNTEAFF; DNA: TGTGCCAGCAGTTACAGGGGACTGAACACTGAAGCTTTCTTT
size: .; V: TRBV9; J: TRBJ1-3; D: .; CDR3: CASTGTEFDTIYF; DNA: TGTGCCAGCACCGGGACGGAGTTTGACACCATATATTTT
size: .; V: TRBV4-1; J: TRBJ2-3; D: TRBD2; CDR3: CASSQVRLAGVGDTQYF; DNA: TGCGCCAGCAGCCAAGTGAGGCTAGCGGGAGTAGGTGATACGCAGTATTTT
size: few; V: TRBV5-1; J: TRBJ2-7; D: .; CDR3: CASSLEVTAYEQYF; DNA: TGCGCCAGCAGCTTGGAGGTCACCGCCTACGAGCAGTACTTC
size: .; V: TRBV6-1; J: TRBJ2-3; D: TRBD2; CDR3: CASSEAGLAASTDTQYF; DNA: TGTGCCAGCAGTGAAGCGGGACTAGCGGCTAGCACAGATACGCAGTATTTT
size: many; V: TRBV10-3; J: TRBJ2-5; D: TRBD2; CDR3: CAISEGAGGLAGGLETQYF; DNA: TGTGCCATCAGTGAAGGAGCAGGGGGACTAGCGGGAGGGTTGGAGACCCAGTACTTC
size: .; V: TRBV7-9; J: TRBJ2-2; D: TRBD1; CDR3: CASSLYLGGHTGELFF; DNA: TGTGCCAGCAGCTTATATTTAGGGGGCCACACCGGGGAGCTGTTTTTT
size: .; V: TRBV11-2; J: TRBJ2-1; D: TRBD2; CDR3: CASSLGLTGGAEQFF; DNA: TGTGCCAGCAGCTTAGGGCTAACGGGAGGGGCTGAGCAGTTCTTC
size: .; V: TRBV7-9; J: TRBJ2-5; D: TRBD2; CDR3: CASSFWLTSGRWETQYF; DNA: TGTGCCAGCAGTTTCTGGTTGACTAGCGGGAGATGGGAGACCCAGTACTTC
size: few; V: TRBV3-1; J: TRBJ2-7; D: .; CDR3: CASSQKKLGTPRPYEQYF; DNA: TGTGCCAGCAGCCAAAAAAAACTCGGGACACCCCGGCCCTACGAGCAGTACTTC
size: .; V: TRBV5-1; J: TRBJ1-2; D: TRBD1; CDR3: CASSPGDREYGYTF; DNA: TGCGCCAGCAGCCCCGGGGACAGGGAATATGGCTACACCTTC
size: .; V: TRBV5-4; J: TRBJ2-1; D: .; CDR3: CASSFISGNNEQFF; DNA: TGTGCCAGCAGCTTTATTAGCGGTAACAATGAGCAGTTCTTC
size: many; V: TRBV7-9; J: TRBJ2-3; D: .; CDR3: CASTPGRVATDTQYF; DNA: TGTGCCAGCACCCCGGGGAGAGTTGCCACAGATACGCAGTATTTT
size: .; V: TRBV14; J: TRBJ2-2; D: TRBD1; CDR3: CASSLPGTGGNTGELFF; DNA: TGTGCCAGCAGCCTACCCGGGACAGGGGGAAACACCGGGGAGCTGTTTTTT
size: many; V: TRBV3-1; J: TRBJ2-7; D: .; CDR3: CASSQVSRRTYEQYF; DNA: TGTGCCAGCAGCCAAGTTTCGAGACGGACCTACGAGCAGTACTTC
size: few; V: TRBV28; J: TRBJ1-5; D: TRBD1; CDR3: CASTQDRGQAQPQHF; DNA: TGTGCCAGCACCCAGGACAGGGGACAGGCTCAGCCCCAGCATTTT
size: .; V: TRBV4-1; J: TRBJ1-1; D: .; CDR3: CASSQRANTEAFF; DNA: TGCGCCAGCAGCCAACGGGCGAACACTGAAGCTTTCTTT
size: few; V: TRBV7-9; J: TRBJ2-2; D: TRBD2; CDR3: CASSLGLAGVKNTGELFF; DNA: TGTGCCAGCAGCCTAGGACTAGCGGGGGTTAAGAACACCGGGGAGCTGTTTTTT
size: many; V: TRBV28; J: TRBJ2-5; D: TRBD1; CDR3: CASSLWGQGAGETQYF; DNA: TGTGCCAGCAGTTTATGGGGACAGGGGGCCGGAGAGACCCAGTACTTC
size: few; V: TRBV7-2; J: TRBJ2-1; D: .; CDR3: CASSLVWGGGTNRGNEQFF; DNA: TGTGCCAGCAGCTTAGTGTGGGGGGGGGGGACTAACAGGGGCAATGAGCAGTTCTTC